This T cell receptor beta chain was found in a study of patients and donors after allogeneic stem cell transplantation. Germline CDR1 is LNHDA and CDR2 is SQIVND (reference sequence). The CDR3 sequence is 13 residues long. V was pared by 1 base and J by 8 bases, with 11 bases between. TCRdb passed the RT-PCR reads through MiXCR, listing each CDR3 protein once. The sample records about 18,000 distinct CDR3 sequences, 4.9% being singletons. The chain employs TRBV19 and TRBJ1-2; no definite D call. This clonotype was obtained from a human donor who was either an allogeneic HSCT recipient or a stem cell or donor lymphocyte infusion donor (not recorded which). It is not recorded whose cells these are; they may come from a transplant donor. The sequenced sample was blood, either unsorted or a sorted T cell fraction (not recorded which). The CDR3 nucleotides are TGTGCCAGTAGTATAGTAATGGGTAGCGGCTACACCTTC. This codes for CASSIVMGSGYTF. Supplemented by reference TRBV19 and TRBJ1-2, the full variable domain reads DGGITQSPKYLFRKEGQNVTLSCEQNLNHDAMYWYRQDPGQGLRLIYYSQIVNDFQKGDIAEGYSVSREKKESFPLTVTSAQKNPTAFYLCASSIVMGSGYTFGSGTRLTVV.